The sample holds a few counts of the clone carrying this TCR beta chain. Its antigen is not known. These data belong to a study of Ad26.COV2.S vaccination and SARS-CoV-2 variants. Looking at the study overall: Each vaccinee took Ad26.COV2.S intramuscularly, once or twice 56 days apart. Study conclusions and caveats: Total T cell responses may have been underestimated by the TCR breadth and depth analyses.

Only in-frame clones appear in the TCRdb table, and some are missing; sequencing was by immunoSEQ multiplex PCR. The sample includes about 400,000 clones, roughly 85% seen only once; the top ten take about 7.1%. The V gene end was trimmed by 4 bases and the J gene end by 3 bases; junction bases not matched to a gene: 7. Germline CDR1 reads SEHNR; CDR2 reads FQNEAQ (reference sequence). The CDR3 totals 15 residues. Treatment given: 19 received Ad26.COV2.S at low or high dose, single or two shots; roughly five received placebo; per-sample allocation not given. Sampling happened 63 days after the first vaccine or placebo injection.

This TCR came from a person between 18 and 65 years old who received the Ad26.COV2.S COVID-19 vaccine or a placebo. The source material was peripheral blood, sampled in a trial of Ad26.COV2.S vaccine versus placebo. The chain couples TRBV7-9 to TRBJ2-7, with 9 nucleotides matching TRBD1. CDR3 sequence reads: CASSSHRDRVYEQYF. The CDR3 DNA is TGTGCCAGCAGCTCACACCGGGACAGGGTCTACGAGCAGTACTTC.